This TCR beta chain was found in a study of post-analysis software for immune sequencing data. Study context: Courses of disease covered relapsing-remitting, secondary progressive and progressive-relapsing multiple sclerosis.

For this clonotype: No antigen is known for it.

Researchers reported that TCR beta cDNA libraries carried unique molecular identifiers. Approximately 0.5 million cDNA molecules were recovered from an input of 1 to 10 million T cells. TCRdb used MiXCR to reprocess the PCR reads, holding one entry per CDR3 protein. This sample has some 450,000 distinct CDR3 sequences, with approximately 46% found just once. The CDR3 extends over 17 amino acids. The germline V and J ends were trimmed by 5 bases and 2 bases, with 16 bases remaining between them. Study-level findings and limits: Same-batch samples co-clustered strongly by F measure. Compared against controls, patients with multiple sclerosis displayed significantly lower normalized Chao1 diversity. About five TRBV segments occurring more often in patients than controls included TRBV5-6, TRBV5-1 and TRBV20-1.

This chain links TRBV12-3 or TRBV12-4 with TRBJ2-6; possible D gene TRBD1, 5 bases. The sample consisted of blood. The clonotype originates from a girl between 5 and 17 years old with multiple sclerosis. The CDR3 reads CASSPLLGVAGANVLTF. The CDR3 DNA reads TGTGCCAGCAGTCCACTGCTAGGGGTGGCTGGGGCCAACGTCCTGACTTTC.